A single sample gave rise to the 20 T cell receptor beta chains below, sequenced in a study of early stage breast cancer tumors. Assay used: immunoSEQ multiplex PCR; TCRdb lists only in-frame clones, some missing. The sample includes approximately 31,000 clones, over 70% of them seen just once. Sequenced material: breast tumor tissue. Every receptor here comes from a person aged 25 to 45 with breast cancer.

CDR3 protein: CASGPLSGVYEQYF. DNA for the CDR3: TGTGCTAGTGGCCCCCTCTCTGGGGTCTACGAGCAGTACTTC. The chain has TRBV12-5 and TRBJ2-7; D unclear. CDR1 is LGHNT and CDR2 is FRNRAP in the germline V gene. Trimming stripped 6 bases from V and 3 bases from J, with 15 bases between. The CDR3 has 14 amino acids. The entire variable domain, with the rest obtained from reference TRBV12-5 and TRBJ2-7, is as follows: DARVTQTPRHKVTEMGQEVTMRCQPILGHNTVFWYRQTMMQGLELLAYFRNRAPLDDSGMPKDRFSAEMPDATLATLKIQPSEPRDSAVYFCASGPLSGVYEQYFGPGTRLTVT.

This sequence joins TRBV28 and TRBJ2-7; perhaps TRBD2 as D (6 bases). The CDR3 runs to 16 residues. CDR1 is MDHEN, CDR2 SYDVKM, per germline. V was trimmed by 3 bases and J by 1 base, leaving 16 bases between them. CDR3 loop: CASSLRAFGGSYEQYF. In nucleotides, the CDR3 is TGTGCCAGCAGTTTGCGGGCGTTTGGGGGGTCCTACGAGCAGTACTTC. The complete variable domain, with remaining parts taken from reference TRBV28 and TRBJ2-7, reads DVKVTQSSRYLVKRTGEKVFLECVQDMDHENMFWYRQDPGLGLRLIYFSYDVKMKEKGDIPEGYSVSREKKERFSLILESASTNQTSMYLCASSLRAFGGSYEQYFGPGTRLTVT.

In its sample, this clone was seen a few times. This rearrangement joins TRBV11-2 to TRBJ1-2; D gene ambiguous. Trimming removed 5 bases from V and 0 bases from J, with 10 bases in between. Germline V gene lookup returns CDR1 SGHAT and CDR2 FQNNGV. This CDR3 contains 14 residues. The DNA of the CDR3 is TGTGCCAGCAGCCATCCCGGAGCTAACTATGGCTACACCTTC. This codes for CASSHPGANYGYTF.

A few counts support this clone. The V call is TRBV5-1, the J call TRBJ2-7; D gene unclear. Trimming shortened V by 0 bases and J by 4 bases, and 2 bases separated the two germline ends. The CDR3 is 11 residues long. The germline CDR1 and CDR2 sequences are SGHRS and YFSETQ. The CDR3 protein is CASSLGYEQYF. The CDR3 DNA is TGCGCCAGCAGCTTGGGTTACGAGCAGTACTTC.

This clone was seen only a few times. The V gene is TRBV7-9, the J gene TRBJ1-1; no clear D gene. This CDR3 has 17 residues. V was pared by 4 bases and J by 0 bases, with 18 bases between. The V gene's germline CDR1 is SEHNR and CDR2 FQNEAQ (reference sequence). The CDR3, as DNA: TGTGCCAGCAGCTCGAATACTGGATTAGTAGTGAACACTGAAGCTTTCTTT. Translating it yields CASSSNTGLVVNTEAFF. Variable domain in full (rest from reference TRBV7-9 and TRBJ1-1): DTGVSQNPRHKITKRGQNVTFRCDPISEHNRLYWYRQTLGQGPEFLTYFQNEAQLEKSRLLSDRFSAERPKGSFSTLEIQRTEQGDSAMYLCASSSNTGLVVNTEAFFGQGTRLTVV.

The chain carries TRBV6-6 and TRBJ1-1, with D unresolved. The V end was cut by 2 bases, the J end by 2 bases, with 6 bases between. Germline V gives CDR1 MNHNY, CDR2 SVGAGI (reference sequence). The CDR3 is made up of 13 amino acids. The CDR3 bases are TGTGCCAGCAGTTACGGGATCAACACTGAAGCTTTCTTT. It encodes CASSYGINTEAFF.

The sample holds a few counts of this clone. The rearrangement links TRBV19 to TRBJ2-7; 7 nucleotides align to TRBD1. Germline values: CDR1 LNHDA, CDR2 SQIVND (reference sequence). Trimming removed 6 bases from V and 0 bases from J; junction bases left unmatched: 5. This CDR3 is 14 amino acids long. This CDR3 is CASSRRDSSYEQYF. Here the CDR3 DNA reads TGTGCCAGTAGCCGCCGGGACAGCTCCTACGAGCAGTACTTC.

The genes are TRBV6-5 and TRBJ1-1; D is uncertain. V dropped 11 bases and J dropped 0 bases, with 7 bases sitting between them. The CDR3 has 11 residues. Germline-derived CDR1 and CDR2 are MNHEY and SVGAGI. This CDR3 is CAVGLNTEAFF. In DNA form, the CDR3 reads TGTGCCGTCGGCTTGAACACTGAAGCTTTCTTT.

This clone was seen a few times. The J gene is TRBJ1-2, the V gene TRBV6-5, with D possibly matching TRBD1 (5 bases). This CDR3 is built from 15 residues. The ends were cut back, 4 bases at V and 1 base at J, with 13 bases in the middle. The V gene's germline CDR1 is MNHEY and CDR2 SVGAGI. The CDR3 coding sequence is TGTGCCAGCAGTTCGGGACGGGGACTTAACTATGGCTACACCTTC. It translates to CASSSGRGLNYGYTF.

The table lists this clone with a count of one. The chain employs TRBV6-5 and TRBJ2-2, with D hard to call. The CDR3 is 12 amino acids. Germline values: CDR1 MNHEY, CDR2 SVGAGI. V was cut by 10 bases and J by 5 bases, with 11 bases left in between. CDR3 amino acids: CATGRRTGELFF. The CDR3 DNA sequence: TGTGCCACCGGTCGGCGGACCGGGGAGCTGTTTTTT.

By its share, this clone is medium-sized. V and J are TRBV30 and TRBJ2-7, with D possibly called TRBD1 or TRBD2 (5 bases each). Germline V gives CDR1 GTSNPN, CDR2 SVGIG (reference sequence). The CDR3 is 15 residues long. V was clipped by 3 bases and J by 11 bases, with 26 bases between them. CDR3 residues: CAWRPATGTNLVEYF. For the CDR3, the DNA is TGTGCCTGGAGGCCTGCTACGGGGACCAACTTAGTTGAGTACTTC.

The V gene is TRBV15, the J gene TRBJ2-5; 9 bases are shared with TRBD1. The germline V gene encodes CDR1 LNHNV and CDR2 YYDKDF (reference sequence). Trimming at V came to 7 bases and at J to 5 bases, leaving 11 bases not matched to a gene. There are 15 residues in the CDR3. Here the CDR3 DNA reads TGTGCCACCACCCGGGACAGGGTAGATCGGGAGACCCAGTACTTC. Protein: CATTRDRVDRETQYF.

The V gene is TRBV4-3, the J gene TRBJ1-2; unclear D gene. The germline CDR1 and CDR2 sequences are LGHNA and YSLEER. The germline V and J ends were trimmed by 0 bases and 5 bases, with 10 bases remaining between them. The CDR3 is made up of 14 amino acids. The CDR3 region is CASSQDRTEYGYTF. The CDR3 nucleotides read TGCGCCAGCAGCCAAGATCGCACTGAATATGGCTACACCTTC.

The chain has TRBV6-5 and TRBJ2-6; D may be TRBD2 (5 bases). V was cut by 6 bases and J by 3 bases, with 12 bases left in between. CDR1 MNHEY and CDR2 SVGAGI come from the germline V gene. CDR3 length equals 15 residues. The CDR3 here is CASRRTDRGANVLTF. CDR3 bases: TGTGCCAGCAGGAGGACTGATCGTGGGGCCAACGTCCTGACTTTC.

The chain uses TRBV5-5 and TRBJ2-1; the match to TRBD1 covers 9 bases. The CDR3 consists of 14 residues. Per germline, CDR1 SGHKS and CDR2 YYEKEE (reference sequence). With 0 bases clipped from V and 14 bases from J, the junction kept 9 bases outside the gene matches. In DNA, the CDR3 is TGTGCCAGCAGCTTGGTGGGAGGACAGGGGAGCAAGTTCTTC. Protein sequence: CASSLVGGQGSKFF.

The chain couples TRBV5-1 to TRBJ2-5; 7 bases align to TRBD1. The CDR3 length is 15 residues. Looked up from germline, CDR1 is SGHRS and CDR2 is YFSETQ. Trimming took 5 bases from V and 2 from J; bases not matched to a gene: 9. The CDR3 here is CASSYRQGAQETQYF. The CDR3 DNA sequence: TGCGCCAGCAGTTATCGACAGGGAGCGCAAGAGACCCAGTACTTC.

This sequence joins TRBV10-3 and TRBJ1-3, with TRBD1 as a possible D gene (5 bases). The V gene's germline CDR1 is ENHRY and CDR2 SYGVKD. Trimming took 4 bases from V and 7 from J, leaving 23 bases between them. The CDR3 loop spans 17 amino acids. Written as DNA, the CDR3 is TGTGCCATCAGTGCGTTCCAAAGGGACCTGGCGGGTAACACCATATATTTT. Residues: CAISAFQRDLAGNTIYF.

The chain uses TRBV5-6 and TRBJ2-7; tentative D call: TRBD2 (6 bases). Germline V gene sequence: CDR1 SGHDT, CDR2 YYEEEE. V was trimmed by 6 bases and J by 0 bases, leaving 19 bases between them. The CDR3 totals 16 residues. In DNA form, the CDR3 reads TGTGCCAGCACCGAAGCGGGCTACACGAGCTCCTACGAGCAGTACTTC. Encoded protein: CASTEAGYTSSYEQYF.

The chain is built from TRBV30 and TRBJ2-7; D remains ambiguous. The CDR3 length is 14 residues. V dropped 1 base and J dropped 2 bases, with 12 bases sitting between them. Germline V lookup: CDR1 GTSNPN, CDR2 SVGIG (reference sequence). The CDR3 bases are TGTGCCTGGAGTGATAAGCGAGACACCTACGAGCAGTACTTC. This encodes CAWSDKRDTYEQYF.

The chain links TRBV5-8 to TRBJ1-1, with D perhaps TRBD1 (5 bases). V shed 3 bases and J shed 1 base, with 13 bases lying between them. Germline V gives CDR1 SGHTS, CDR2 YDEGEE. The CDR3 is made up of 15 amino acids. The CDR3 reads CASSSRPGPNTEAFF. The CDR3 coding sequence is TGTGCCAGCAGCTCGAGGCCGGGACCGAACACTGAAGCTTTCTTT.